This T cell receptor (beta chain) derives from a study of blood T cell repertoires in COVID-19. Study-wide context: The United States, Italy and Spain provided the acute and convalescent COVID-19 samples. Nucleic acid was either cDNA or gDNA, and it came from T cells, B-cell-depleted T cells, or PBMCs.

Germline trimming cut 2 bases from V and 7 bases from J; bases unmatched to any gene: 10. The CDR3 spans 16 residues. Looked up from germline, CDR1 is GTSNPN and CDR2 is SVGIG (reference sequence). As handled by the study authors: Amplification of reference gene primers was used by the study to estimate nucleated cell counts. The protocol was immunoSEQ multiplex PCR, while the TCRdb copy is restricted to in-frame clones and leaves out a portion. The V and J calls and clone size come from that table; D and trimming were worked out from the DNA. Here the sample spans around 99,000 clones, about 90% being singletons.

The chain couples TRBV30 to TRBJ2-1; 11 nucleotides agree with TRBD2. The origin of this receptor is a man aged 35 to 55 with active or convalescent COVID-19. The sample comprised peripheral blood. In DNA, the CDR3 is TGTGCCTGGAGTACGGGGACTAGCGGAGACGGGAATGAGCAGTTCTTC. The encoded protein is CAWSTGTSGDGNEQFF. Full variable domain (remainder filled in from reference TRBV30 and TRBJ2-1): SQTIHQWPATLVQPVGSPLSLECTVEGTSNPNLYWYRQAAGRGLQLLFYSVGIGQISSEVPQNLSASRPQDRQFILSSKKLLLSDSGFYLCAWSTGTSGDGNEQFFGPGTRLTVL.